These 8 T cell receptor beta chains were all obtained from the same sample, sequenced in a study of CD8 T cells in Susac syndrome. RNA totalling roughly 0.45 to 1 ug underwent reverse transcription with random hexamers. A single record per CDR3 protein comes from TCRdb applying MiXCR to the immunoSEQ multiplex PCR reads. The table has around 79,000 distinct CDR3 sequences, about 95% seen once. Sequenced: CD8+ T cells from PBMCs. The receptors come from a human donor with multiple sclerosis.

CDR3 region: CSAQTTGDAGNQPQHF. For the CDR3, the DNA is TGCAGTGCGCAAACCACAGGGGATGCGGGCAATCAGCCCCAGCATTTT. V usage is TRBV20-1 and J usage is TRBJ1-5; 7 bases line up with TRBD1. The V gene end was trimmed by 6 bases and the J gene end by 2 bases; junction bases not matched to a gene: 13. This CDR3 is built from 16 residues. The V gene's germline CDR1 is DFQATT and CDR2 SNEGSKA (reference sequence).

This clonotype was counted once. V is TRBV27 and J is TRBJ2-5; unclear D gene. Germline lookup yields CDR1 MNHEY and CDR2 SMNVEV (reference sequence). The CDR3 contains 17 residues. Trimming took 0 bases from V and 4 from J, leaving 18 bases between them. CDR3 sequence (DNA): TGTGCCAGCAGTTTATCCTCACCTCCGACGGAAACAGAGACCCAGTACTTC. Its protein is CASSLSSPPTETETQYF.

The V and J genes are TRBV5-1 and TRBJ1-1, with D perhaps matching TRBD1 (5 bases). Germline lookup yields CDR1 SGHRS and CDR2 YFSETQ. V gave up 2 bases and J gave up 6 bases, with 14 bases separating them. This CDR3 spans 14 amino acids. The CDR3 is CASSFSAGTAEAFF. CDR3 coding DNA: TGCGCCAGCAGCTTTTCCGCAGGGACCGCTGAAGCTTTCTTT.

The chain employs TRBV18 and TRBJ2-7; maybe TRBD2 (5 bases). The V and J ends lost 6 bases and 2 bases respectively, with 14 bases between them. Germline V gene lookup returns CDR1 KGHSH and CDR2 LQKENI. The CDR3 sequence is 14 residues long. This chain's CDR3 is CASSGETVTYEQYF. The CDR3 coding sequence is TGTGCCAGCTCCGGGGAGACCGTAACCTACGAGCAGTACTTC.

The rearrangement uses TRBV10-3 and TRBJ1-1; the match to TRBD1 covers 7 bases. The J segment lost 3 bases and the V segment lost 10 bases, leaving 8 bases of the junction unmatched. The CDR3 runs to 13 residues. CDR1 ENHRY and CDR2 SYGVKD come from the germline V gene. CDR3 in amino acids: CATWTGGYTEAFF. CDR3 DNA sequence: TGTGCCACGTGGACAGGAGGGTACACTGAAGCTTTCTTT.

DNA of the CDR3: TGTGCCAGCAGCTTCGAGGCCGGACCAATGCTCTACGAGCAGTACTTC. Protein: CASSFEAGPMLYEQYF. This chain uses TRBV5-4 with TRBJ2-7; D call uncertain. Germline-derived CDR1 and CDR2 are SGHNT and YYREEE (reference sequence). Deletions cut 2 bases from V and 3 bases from J, with 18 bases between. The CDR3 extends over 16 amino acids.

The CDR3 sequence: CASSHPRVAGGDGYTF. DNA of the CDR3: TGTGCCAGCAGCCACCCCCGGGTGGCAGGGGGCGATGGCTACACCTTC. V usage is TRBV3-1 and J usage is TRBJ1-2; 8 bases are a match to TRBD1. CDR3 size: 16 residues. After removal of 3 bases from V and 6 bases from J, the junction contained 12 bases not matched to a gene. The germline CDR1 and CDR2 sequences are LGHDT and YNNKEL (reference sequence).

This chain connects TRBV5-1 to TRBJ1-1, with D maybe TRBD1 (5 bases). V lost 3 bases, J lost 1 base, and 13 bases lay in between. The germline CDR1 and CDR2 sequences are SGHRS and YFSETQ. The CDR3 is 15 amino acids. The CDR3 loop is CASSWTGTQNTEAFF. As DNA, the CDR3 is TGCGCCAGCAGCTGGACCGGGACCCAGAACACTGAAGCTTTCTTT.